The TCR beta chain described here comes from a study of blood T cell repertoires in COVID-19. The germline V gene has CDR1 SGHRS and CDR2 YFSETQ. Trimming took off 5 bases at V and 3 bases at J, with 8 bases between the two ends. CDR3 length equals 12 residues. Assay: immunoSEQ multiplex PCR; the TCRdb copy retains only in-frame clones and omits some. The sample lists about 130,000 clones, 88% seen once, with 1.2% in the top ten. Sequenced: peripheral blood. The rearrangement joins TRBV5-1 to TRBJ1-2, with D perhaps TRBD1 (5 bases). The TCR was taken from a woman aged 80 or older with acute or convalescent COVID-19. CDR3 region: CASSRGYYGYTF. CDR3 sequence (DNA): TGCGCCAGCAGTCGGGGGTACTATGGCTACACCTTC. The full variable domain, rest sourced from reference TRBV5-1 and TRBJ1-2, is KAGVTQTPRYLIKTRGQQVTLSCSPISGHRSVSWYQQTPGQGLQFLFEYFSETQRNKGNFPGRFSGRQFSNSRSEMNVSTLELGDSALYLCASSRGYYGYTFGSGTRLTVV.